The source of this T cell receptor beta chain is a study of T cells in Graves' hyperthyroidism and ophthalmopathy. Amplification of TCR beta CDR3 regions was performed using RNA transcripts as template. First-round RT-PCR with HTBI primers amplified the TCR CDR3 region. One entry per CDR3 protein, called by TCRdb with MiXCR from the multiplex PCR reads. The sample shows hundreds of thousands of distinct CDR3 sequences, 16% of them seen only once. Fresh peripheral blood, about 9.9 ml, yielded the PBMCs. Per the germline V gene, CDR1 is DFQATT and CDR2 is SNEGSKA (reference sequence). The CDR3 loop spans 14 amino acids. Trimming stripped 3 bases from V and 6 bases from J, with 15 bases between. At least ten counts were recorded for this clonotype. What it recognizes is unknown. Study results and limitations: Blood also contained most expanded thyroid clonotypes above 0.001.

Sequencing was carried out using blood. This chain links TRBV20-1 with TRBJ1-5; D is perhaps TRBD1 (6 bases). This TCR derives from a woman under 40 with Graves' hyperthyroidism. The CDR3 coding sequence is TGCAGTGCTAGTCCGGGGGGCCAGGGTCAGCCCCAGCATTTT. Amino acids: CSASPGGQGQPQHF.